The T cell receptor beta chain under discussion was sequenced for a study of T cell repertoires in ileal Crohn's disease. Study information: Operated complications were stricturing disease (approximately 60%) and penetrating disease (around 39%). Biopsies of the neoterminal ileum at postoperative colonoscopy form M6 samples.

Regarding time point: neoterminal ileum biopsy at postoperative endoscopy, about 6 months after surgery. Adults with ileal or ileocolonic Crohn's disease and an indication for resection were eligible. Using immunoSEQ multiplex PCR, the repertoire was profiled, and TCRdb retains in-frame clones only, with some absent. The sample contains around 7,300 clones, 72% of which appear only once. V was trimmed by 3 bases and J by 4 bases, leaving 11 bases between them. Germline V lookup: CDR1 SGHDT, CDR2 YYEEEE. The CDR3 is made up of 14 amino acids. The sample was ileal tissue. The sequence was collected from an adult with Crohn's disease. The chain couples TRBV5-6 to TRBJ1-5; D might be TRBD1 (5 bases). CDR3 sequence: CASSWGGFNQPQHF. The CDR3 DNA reads as TGTGCCAGCAGCTGGGGGGGTTTTAATCAGCCCCAGCATTTT.